This TCR beta chain was recovered during a study of blood T cell repertoires in COVID-19. About the study: PBMCs, B-cell-depleted T cells, or T cells were the source of the cDNA or gDNA that made up the material.

Each participant's cohort was designated according to participant-reported clinical history. Libraries were prepared by immunoSEQ multiplex PCR; TCRdb keeps only in-frame clonotypes and omits some of them. The sample gives roughly 200,000 clones, more than 75% of which show up once; less than 8% is in the top ten. The V gene lost 7 bases and the J gene lost 5 bases, with 20 bases spanning the gap. Germline CDR1 SNHLY, CDR2 FYNNEI. The CDR3 sequence is 15 residues long. The receptor was isolated from a man aged 25 to 40 in a cohort exposed to, infected with or recovered from COVID-19 (not recorded which). This chain uses TRBV2 with TRBJ1-2, with D possibly TRBD1 on 6 matching bases. The specimen sequenced was PBMCs or T cells enriched from blood (not recorded which). The CDR3 is CASTGGGRLLYGYTF. In DNA form, the CDR3 reads TGTGCCAGCACTGGGGGGGGGCGCCTCCTTTATGGCTACACCTTC.